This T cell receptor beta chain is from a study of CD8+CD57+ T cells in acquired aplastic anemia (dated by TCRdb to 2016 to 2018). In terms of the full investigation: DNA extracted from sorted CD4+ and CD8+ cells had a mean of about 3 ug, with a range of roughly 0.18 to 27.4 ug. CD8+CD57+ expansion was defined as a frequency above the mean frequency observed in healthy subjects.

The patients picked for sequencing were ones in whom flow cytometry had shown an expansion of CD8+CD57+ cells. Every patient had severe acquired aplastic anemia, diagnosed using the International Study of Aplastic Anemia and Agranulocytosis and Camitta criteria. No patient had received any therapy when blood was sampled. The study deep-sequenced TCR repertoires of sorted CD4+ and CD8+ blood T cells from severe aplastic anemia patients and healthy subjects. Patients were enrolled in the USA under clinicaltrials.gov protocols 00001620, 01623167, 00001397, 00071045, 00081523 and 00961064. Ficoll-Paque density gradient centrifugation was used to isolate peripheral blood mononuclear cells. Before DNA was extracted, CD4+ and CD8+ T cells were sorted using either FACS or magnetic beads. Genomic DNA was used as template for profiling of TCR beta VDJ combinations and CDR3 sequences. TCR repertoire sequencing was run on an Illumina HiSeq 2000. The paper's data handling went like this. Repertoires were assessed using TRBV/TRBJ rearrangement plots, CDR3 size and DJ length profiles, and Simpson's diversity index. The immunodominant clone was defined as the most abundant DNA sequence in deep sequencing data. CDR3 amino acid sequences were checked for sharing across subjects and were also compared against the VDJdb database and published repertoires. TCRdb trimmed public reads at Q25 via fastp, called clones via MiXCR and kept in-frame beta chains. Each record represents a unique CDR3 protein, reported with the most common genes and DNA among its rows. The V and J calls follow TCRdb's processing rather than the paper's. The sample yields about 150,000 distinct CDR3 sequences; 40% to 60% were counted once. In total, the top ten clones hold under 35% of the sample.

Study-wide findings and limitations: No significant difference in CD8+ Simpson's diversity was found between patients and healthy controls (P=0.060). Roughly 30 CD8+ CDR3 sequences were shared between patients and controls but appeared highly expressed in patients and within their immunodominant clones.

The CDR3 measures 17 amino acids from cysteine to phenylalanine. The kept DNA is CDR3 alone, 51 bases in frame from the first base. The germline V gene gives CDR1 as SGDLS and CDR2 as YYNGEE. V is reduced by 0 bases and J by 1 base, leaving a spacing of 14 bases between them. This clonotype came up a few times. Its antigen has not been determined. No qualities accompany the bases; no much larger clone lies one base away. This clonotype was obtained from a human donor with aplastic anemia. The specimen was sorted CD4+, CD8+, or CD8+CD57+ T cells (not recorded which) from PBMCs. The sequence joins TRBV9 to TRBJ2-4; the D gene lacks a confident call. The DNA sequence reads TGTGCCAGCAGCGTAGCTACGGTAATTGATGCCAAAAACATTCAGTACTTC. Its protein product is CASSVATVIDAKNIQYF.